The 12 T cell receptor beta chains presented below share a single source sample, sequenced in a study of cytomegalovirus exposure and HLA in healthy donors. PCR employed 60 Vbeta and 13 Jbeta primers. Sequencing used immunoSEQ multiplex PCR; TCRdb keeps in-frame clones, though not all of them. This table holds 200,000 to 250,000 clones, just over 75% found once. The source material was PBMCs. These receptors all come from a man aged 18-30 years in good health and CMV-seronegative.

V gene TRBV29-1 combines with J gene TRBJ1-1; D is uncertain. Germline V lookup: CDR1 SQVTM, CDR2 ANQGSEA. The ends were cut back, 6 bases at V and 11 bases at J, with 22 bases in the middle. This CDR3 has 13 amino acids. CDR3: CSVKRSGTREAFF. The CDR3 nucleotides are TGCAGCGTCAAAAGGTCCGGTACTAGGGAGGCTTTCTTT.

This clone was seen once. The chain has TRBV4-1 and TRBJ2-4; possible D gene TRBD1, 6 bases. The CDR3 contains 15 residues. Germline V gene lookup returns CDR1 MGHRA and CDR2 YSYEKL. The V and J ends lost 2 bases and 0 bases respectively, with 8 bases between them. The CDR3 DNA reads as TGCGCCAGCAGCCAACAGGGGCTAGCCAAAAACATTCAGTACTTC. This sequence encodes CASSQQGLAKNIQYF.

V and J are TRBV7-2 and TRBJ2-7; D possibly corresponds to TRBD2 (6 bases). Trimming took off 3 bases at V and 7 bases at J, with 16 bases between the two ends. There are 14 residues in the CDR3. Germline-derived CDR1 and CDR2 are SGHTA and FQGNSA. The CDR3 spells CASSLGLSLGEQYF. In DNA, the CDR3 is TGTGCCAGCAGCTTGGGACTTTCGCTCGGGGAGCAGTACTTC.

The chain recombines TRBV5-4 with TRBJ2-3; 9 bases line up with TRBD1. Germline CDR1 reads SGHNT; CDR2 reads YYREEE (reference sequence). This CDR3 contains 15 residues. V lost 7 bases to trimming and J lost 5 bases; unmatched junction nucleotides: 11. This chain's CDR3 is CASRYKRTGEDTQYF. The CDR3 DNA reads TGTGCCAGCCGATATAAAAGGACAGGGGAAGATACGCAGTATTTT.

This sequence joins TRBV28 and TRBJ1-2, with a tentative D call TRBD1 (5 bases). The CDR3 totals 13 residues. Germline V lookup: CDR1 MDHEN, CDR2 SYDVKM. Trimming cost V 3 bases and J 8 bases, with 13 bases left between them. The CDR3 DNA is TGTGCCAGCAGTTTGGGGCAGTCTATGGGCTACACCTTC. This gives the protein CASSLGQSMGYTF.

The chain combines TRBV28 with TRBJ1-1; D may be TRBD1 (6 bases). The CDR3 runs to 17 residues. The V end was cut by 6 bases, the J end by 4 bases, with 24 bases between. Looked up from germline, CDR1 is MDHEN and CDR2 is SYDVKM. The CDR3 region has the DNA TGTGCCAGCAGCCTTACCCGACACAGGGTCGGGGCCACTGAAGCTTTCTTT. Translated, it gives CASSLTRHRVGATEAFF.

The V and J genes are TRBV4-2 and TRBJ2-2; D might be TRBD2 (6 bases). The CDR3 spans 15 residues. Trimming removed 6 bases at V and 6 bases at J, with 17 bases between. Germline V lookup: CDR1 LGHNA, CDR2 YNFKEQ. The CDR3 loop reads CASREAGWSAGELFF. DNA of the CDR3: TGTGCCAGCAGGGAGGCGGGATGGAGCGCCGGGGAGCTGTTTTTT.

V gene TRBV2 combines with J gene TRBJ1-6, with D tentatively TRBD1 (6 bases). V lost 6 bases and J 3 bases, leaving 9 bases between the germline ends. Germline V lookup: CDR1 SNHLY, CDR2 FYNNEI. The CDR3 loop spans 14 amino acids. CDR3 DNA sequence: TGTGCCAGCAGGACAGGAGACTATAATTCACCCCTCCACTTT. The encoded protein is CASRTGDYNSPLHF.

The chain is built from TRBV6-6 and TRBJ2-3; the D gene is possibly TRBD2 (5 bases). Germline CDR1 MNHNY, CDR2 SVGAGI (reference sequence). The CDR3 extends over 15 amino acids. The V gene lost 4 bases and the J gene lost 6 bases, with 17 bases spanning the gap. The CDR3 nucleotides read TGTGCCAGCAGTTCCGTACTAGTTGGTGCCGATACGCAGTATTTT. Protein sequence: CASSSVLVGADTQYF.

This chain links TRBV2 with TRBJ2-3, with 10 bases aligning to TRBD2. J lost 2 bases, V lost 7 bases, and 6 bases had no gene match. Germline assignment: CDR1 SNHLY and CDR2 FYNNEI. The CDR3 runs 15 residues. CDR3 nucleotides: TGTGCCAGCAACCAAGGACTAGCGGTCACAGATACGCAGTATTTT. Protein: CASNQGLAVTDTQYF.

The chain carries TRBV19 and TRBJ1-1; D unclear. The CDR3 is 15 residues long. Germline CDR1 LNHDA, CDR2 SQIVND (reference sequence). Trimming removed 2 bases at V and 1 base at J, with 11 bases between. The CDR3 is CASSIISAGNTEAFF. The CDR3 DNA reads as TGTGCCAGTAGTATAATAAGTGCGGGGAACACTGAAGCTTTCTTT.

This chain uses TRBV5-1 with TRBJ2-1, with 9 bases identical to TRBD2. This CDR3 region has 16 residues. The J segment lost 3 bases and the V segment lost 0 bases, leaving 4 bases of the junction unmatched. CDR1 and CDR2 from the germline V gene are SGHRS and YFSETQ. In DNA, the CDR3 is TGCGCCAGCAGCTTGGTGCGGGGGGGCGTCTACAATGAGCAGTTCTTC. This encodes CASSLVRGGVYNEQFF.